This TCR beta chain is drawn from a study of cytomegalovirus exposure and HLA in healthy donors (dated 2017 in TCRdb). With regard to the full study: An earlier analysis of 587 of the donors reported 250 to 350 Gb of sequence data and 117 million unique TCR beta sequences from roughly 200 million T cells. All discovery cohort repertoires had been generated using a single sequencing platform. The number of donors typed differed by locus, with 629-630 for A, B, C, DRB1 and DQB1, more than 500 for DQA1, 600 to 610 for DPA1, and some 440 for DPB1. The T cell repertoires of 666 subjects were profiled by immunosequencing and related to cytomegalovirus serostatus. In the later analysis, no new phenotypic data were used to find candidate immune exposures; instead, reliance was placed on TCR beta sequences and their occurrence across donors. Besides the first cohort of roughly 640 subjects, a separate validation cohort made up of 120 different subjects was used. A later analysis re-analyzed previously published TCR beta repertoires from several hundred donors and added high-resolution HLA genotyping to study TCR occurrence patterns. Among 398 genotyped donors of the cohort, an average of approximately 250,000 unique TCR beta nucleotide sequences were sequenced per donor, roughly 20% of them non-productive. Of the approximately 400 genotyped donors, approximately 80% were placed in the genetic ancestry cluster associated with self-reported Caucasian donors. Donor age, sex, ethnicity and CMV serostatus were compiled together with the repertoire data. Several DR-DQ haplotypes were treated as single units for association and clustering because of strong linkage in the cohort. In an earlier analysis of more than 550 of the donors, high-throughput TCR beta sequencing was used to judge whether each TCR beta V gene segment behaved as functional or pseudogenic. Both class I and class II loci were covered by HLA typing, at four-digit resolution. Roughly 300 gigabases of sequencing data and tens of millions of unique TCR sequences were included in an early release covering about 700 HLA-typed donors. High-throughput TCR immunosequencing, statistical association of individual TCRs with disease status, and machine learning were combined to predict cytomegalovirus infection status. A later genetic analysis took genome-wide SNP genotypes for about 55% of the 666 donors and used that subset as a discovery cohort. The study aimed to test whether cataloging public T cell receptors could reveal signatures of past pathogen exposure.

Trimming takes 4 bases off V and 2 bases off J; junction bases not matched to a gene: 4. CDR1 and CDR2 are drawn from the germline V gene: ENHRY, SYGVKD. The CDR3 starts with the cysteine, ends with the phenylalanine, and has 16 residues. Only the CDR3 region is kept as DNA, spanning 48 bases read in frame from base 1. The sample holds one count of this clone. The specificity of this receptor is unknown. No much larger clone is present one base from it, and per-base qualities are unavailable. Libraries were prepared through the immunoSEQ multiplex PCR assay. The multiplex PCR relied on a mix of 60 forward primers for TCR Vbeta segments and 13 reverse primers for TCR Jbeta segments. A multiplex PCR assay on genomic DNA amplified the CDR3 region of rearranged TCR beta genes. The Illumina HiSeq System was used to sequence the amplified TCR beta libraries as 87-base-pair reads. The authors' pipeline ran thus. A later analysis counted approximately 74 million unique TCR beta chains across the 550 to 800 repertoires, and some 11 million of these chains were shared by at least two donors. To remove PCR and sequencing errors, raw reads were error-corrected and collapsed into unique sequences using a nearest-neighbor algorithm that merged closely related sequences. CDR3 sequences were aligned to IMGT reference sequences to assign V, D and J gene segments. For a sequence to be retained, a match of at least six nucleotides was required to both a V gene segment and a J gene segment. Rearrangements were called productive when the CDR3 lacked stop codons and stayed in frame with V and J; all others were non-productive. CDR3 was defined by IMGT convention, running from the second conserved V-encoded cysteine to the conserved J-encoded phenylalanine. The earlier analysis of some 540 of the donors excluded any sequence lacking an unambiguous match to a single V gene segment. In an earlier analysis of roughly 500 of the donors, V segments were called functional above 56.7% productive rearrangements and were called segregating when the between-donor standard deviation exceeded 5%. To diagnose cytomegalovirus status from the catalog of TCR beta chain sequences, a statistical classification framework was built. V and J gene assignment, in a later analysis, came from comparing TCR nucleotide sequences with IMGT/GENE-DB human TR gene sequences. Using the TCRdist pipeline, a later analysis assigned CDR3 sequences along with most-parsimonious VDJ recombination scenarios. In a later analysis, each TCR beta chain was defined by its CDR3 amino acid sequence together with its V-gene family, and reads lacking a unique V-gene family were excluded. As a way to deal with suspected cross-contamination and a sequencing artifact, a later analysis dropped 450 to 700 nucleotide sequences that were highly shared and had low generation probability. A later analysis calculated a clonal expansion index for each public chain from normalized within-repertoire ranks of inferred template counts. A later analysis computed generation probabilities with a VDJ recombination model fitted to out-of-frame rearrangements, and checked the results against IGoR. In a later analysis, hypergeometric tests were used to score TCR-TCR, TCR-HLA and TCR-CMV co-occurrence, with a repertoire-size bias correction applied to TCR pairs. To estimate false discovery rates, a later analysis permuted the HLA or CMV assignments 20 times. A later analysis grouped co-occurring TCRs with DBSCAN, adding TCRdist sequence similarity when clustering within HLA-allele-positive subsets. Repertoires with fewer than 30,000 or more than 120,000 public chains were left out of co-occurrence clustering, as were five repertoires with anomalous nucleotide sharing. TCRdb took this table from immuneACCESS and kept in-frame rearrangements with V and J called. Such tables lack part of the clones; where checked against another copy, unresolved V genes explain under half of the gap, and the rest is unexplained. The V and J calls and clone size are taken from that table; D and trimming were inferred from the DNA. Within this sample are 84,000 or so clones, with about 80% of them counted one time only. Of the sample, about 1.4% falls within the top ten clones.

Points the paper makes about the study in general: In an earlier analysis of under 600 of the donors, most TCR beta V segments were observed in productive rearrangements about 87% or about 30% of the time, broadly matching IMGT annotations. The presence/absence analyses assumed that sequencing depth was roughly uniform across donors, and that assumption may not be true. A further reported finding was that TCR beta sequences accurately predicted the HLA-A and HLA-B alleles for most subjects in the first cohort. When HLA alleles, especially DR and DQ, strongly co-occurred, TCR associations were difficult to assign to individual alleles. In a later analysis, about 16,000 TCR beta sequences were associated with specific HLA alleles at a false discovery rate of 0.05. A later analysis found that HLA-associated TCR beta chains were more clonally expanded and had lower generation probabilities than equally common non-associated chains. A later analysis found that most CMV-associated TCR beta chains appeared HLA-restricted, with HLA associations seemingly driven largely by CMV exposure. Immune exposure information for the cohort was limited to CMV serostatus. In vitro tests confirmed that a few of the cytomegalovirus-associated TCR beta chains recognize cytomegalovirus antigens. Linkage disequilibrium might explain the correlated functional status among segregating V segments, but an unknown experimental factor could not be ruled out. According to a later genetic analysis, donors in an Asian-associated ancestry cluster had fewer N-insertions in productive TCRs than the roughly 700-donor mean. The sequencing pipeline was judged likely to have produced a cluster of highly shared sequence variants as a technical artifact. Across donors, most TCR sequences were observed very rarely, whereas some public TCRs were present in many individuals. Cytomegalovirus status was reported to be diagnosed by the classifier with high specificity and sensitivity in both the original and validation cohorts. In this cohort, only TCR beta chains were sequenced, and detectable features were limited by the absence of alpha or paired-chain data. Some IMGT-functional V segments, including TRBV6-2 and TRBV6-3, could not be told apart with the 87-base-pair reads, so those segments were excluded. The study listed approximately 150 TCR beta chains as associated with cytomegalovirus. It was suggested by the authors that the approach could potentially be generalized to other disease states and immunological phenotypes. According to a later analysis, TCR association rates differed among HLA loci, with DRB1 alleles showing the most associated TCRs and HLA-C alleles showing the fewest. An association between a missense DCLRE1C variant and V-gene and J-gene trimming of TCR beta chains was found in a later genetic analysis and replicated in an independent cohort. Because HLA typing was missing for some donors at each locus, association tests included only the typed subset. According to a later analysis, parvovirus B19, influenza, CMV and Epstein-Barr virus appeared linked to several top co-occurrence clusters. Around 16 rarely observed V segments, including chromosome 9 orphons, were excluded from the earlier analysis of several hundred of the donors because counts were too low.

The cohort was made up of approximately 670 healthy bone marrow donors. At the time of sampling, all cohort members were nominally healthy, though unrecorded immune exposures were likely present. The donor was CMV seronegative and was included in the group of about 400 seronegative cohort members. Every donor gave a peripheral blood sample, and the peripheral blood mononuclear cells from that sample were used for TCR beta sequencing. The Qiagen DNeasy Blood Extraction Kit was used to extract genomic DNA from the blood cell samples. Input material: PBMCs. In this chain, TRBV10-3 is recombined with TRBJ2-2; 10 nucleotides in the junction match TRBD2. The TCR originated in a male donor in good health and CMV-seronegative. The DNA reads as follows: TGTGCCATCAGTGGTAGCGGGGGGATCAACACCGGGGAGCTGTTTTTT. This codes for CAISGSGGINTGELFF.